Below, 22 T cell receptor beta chains from the same sample are listed, as sequenced in a study of post-analysis software for immune sequencing data (dated by TCRdb to the mid-2010s). The full study reports these points: Several TRBV segments, including TRBV5-6, TRBV5-1 and TRBV20-1, were significantly more frequent in patients than controls.

Library generation was performed with PCR. Sequencer: Illumina HiSeq 2500. To reduce PCR and sequencing biases, unique molecular identifiers were built into the TCR beta cDNA libraries. TCRdb reprocessed the public reads (quality trimming at Q25 with fastp, clone calling with MiXCR) and kept in-frame beta chains. Every CDR3 protein is listed once, alongside the most common genes and DNA of its rows. Recorded for this sample are 380,000 or so distinct CDR3 sequences; around 33% of them occurred a single time. The ten largest clones take up 13% of the sample. These receptors' targets are unknown. Specimen: blood. Receptor source: a girl between 5 and 17 years old with multiple sclerosis.

The chain links TRBV29-1 to TRBJ2-1; the match to TRBD2 covers 8 bases. CDR3 length equals 17 residues. Trimming removed 3 bases from V and 6 bases from J; junction bases left unmatched: 16. Germline-derived CDR1 and CDR2 are SQVTM and ANQGSEA. The DNA of the CDR3 is TGCAGCGTTGAGTTCCCCTTCGGAGCGGGGGCCCTCAATGAGCAGTTCTTC. Amino acid sequence: CSVEFPFGAGALNEQFF.

This chain connects TRBV7-2 to TRBJ2-7; 9 positions agree with TRBD1. CDR3 size: 14 residues. Losses at the gene ends were 5 bases for V and 2 bases for J; bases not matched to a gene: 4. CDR1 and CDR2 from the germline V gene are SGHTA and FQGNSA. Written as DNA, the CDR3 is TGTGCCAGCAGCCGGGACAGGGCCGCCTACGAGCAGTACTTC. Protein: CASSRDRAAYEQYF.

This rearrangement joins TRBV7-8 to TRBJ2-5; D perhaps matches TRBD1 (5 bases). The CDR3 is made up of 15 amino acids. The V end lost 1 base, the J end lost 1 base, and 10 bases lay between the germline ends. Germline V lookup: CDR1 SGHVS, CDR2 FQNEAQ. The CDR3, as DNA: TGTGCCAGCAGCTTAGAGGTCCAGGGCCAAGAGACCCAGTACTTC. Translating gives CASSLEVQGQETQYF.

This clonotype occurred a few times. The rearrangement uses TRBV29-1 and TRBJ1-1; D might be TRBD1 (6 bases). Trimming removed 6 bases at V and 8 bases at J, with 13 bases between. Per the germline V gene, CDR1 is SQVTM and CDR2 is ANQGSEA. The CDR3 has 11 residues. Written as DNA, the CDR3 is TGCAGCGTCGTCGGACAGATAGAAGCTTTCTTT. It translates to CSVVGQIEAFF.

The table lists this clonotype with many counts. The chain combines TRBV6-2 or TRBV6-3 with TRBJ2-1; 10 bases line up with TRBD2. The CDR3 is 17 amino acids. Per the germline V gene, CDR1 is MNHEY and CDR2 is SVGEGT. Trimming removed 0 bases from V and 4 bases from J; junction bases left unmatched: 6. In DNA form, the CDR3 reads TGTGCCAGCAGTTACTCCCCGACTAGCGGGTTATACAATGAGCAGTTCTTC. It yields the protein CASSYSPTSGLYNEQFF.

The rearrangement joins TRBV24-1 to TRBJ2-1, with D possibly matching TRBD1 (6 bases). Trimming took 6 bases from V and 9 from J, leaving 14 bases between them. The CDR3 has 13 amino acids. Per the germline V gene, CDR1 is KGHDR and CDR2 is SFDVKD. The CDR3 DNA follows: TGTGCCACCAGTACCCGGGACATGACTGAGCAGTTCTTC. Translating it yields CATSTRDMTEQFF.

This clonotype was detected many times. The DNA for the CDR3 is TGTGCCAGCAGCTTAGCGGTCAGCCAAGAGACCCAGTACTTC. The encoded protein is CASSLAVSQETQYF. The chain employs TRBV7-9 and TRBJ2-5; D not certain. Germline V CDR1 and CDR2: SEHNR, FQNEAQ (reference sequence). The length of the CDR3 is 14 residues. Trimming left V 0 bases short and J 1 base short, with 6 bases between.

Only a few counts were recorded for this clonotype. The CDR3 sequence: CASNQGLNYGYTF. CDR3 coding DNA: TGTGCCAGCAACCAGGGGTTAAACTATGGCTACACCTTC. V and J are TRBV12-3 or TRBV12-4 and TRBJ1-2; D may be TRBD1 (6 bases). This CDR3 has 13 residues. Trimming took 7 bases from V and 2 from J, leaving 11 bases between them.

The chain combines TRBV4-2 with TRBJ2-7; maybe TRBD1 (7 bases). CDR3 length equals 15 residues. V lost 6 bases, J lost 4 bases, and 19 bases lay in between. CDR1 LGHNA and CDR2 YNFKEQ come from the germline V gene. CDR3 DNA: TGTGCCAGCAGTCCCGGAGGGGGCAATAGGTACGAGCAGTACTTC. It translates to CASSPGGGNRYEQYF.

The chain has TRBV7-9 and TRBJ1-2; tentatively, D is TRBD1 (6 bases). V dropped 1 base and J dropped 3 bases, with 15 bases sitting between them. This CDR3 is 16 amino acids long. Germline V gene lookup returns CDR1 SEHNR and CDR2 FQNEAQ (reference sequence). The CDR3 DNA sequence: TGTGCCAGCAGCTTAGTAGCAGGGGTAGGAGACTATGGCTACACCTTC. It is translated as CASSLVAGVGDYGYTF. Full variable domain (outside the CDR3, taken from reference TRBV7-9 and TRBJ1-2): DTGVSQNPRHKITKRGQNVTFRCDPISEHNRLYWYRQTLGQGPEFLTYFQNEAQLEKSRLLSDRFSAERPKGSFSTLEIQRTEQGDSAMYLCASSLVAGVGDYGYTFGSGTRLTVV.

This clonotype was detected ten times or more. The V and J genes are TRBV9 and TRBJ2-7; no reliable D call. The CDR3 length is 12 residues. CDR1 SGDLS and CDR2 YYNGEE come from the germline V gene. Trimming cost V 4 bases and J 5 bases, with 10 bases left between them. The CDR3 protein is CASSPKGNEQYF. Here the CDR3 DNA reads TGTGCCAGCAGCCCGAAAGGGAACGAGCAGTACTTC.

V usage is TRBV6-5 and J usage is TRBJ2-7; TRBD1 or TRBD2 may be the D gene (6 bases each). This CDR3 contains 15 residues. Trimming shortened V by 4 bases and J by 0 bases, and 13 bases separated the two germline ends. Germline CDR1 MNHEY, CDR2 SVGAGI. Here the CDR3 DNA reads TGTGCCAGCAGTTCCGTCGGGGGCAGCTCCTACGAGCAGTACTTC. Amino acid sequence: CASSSVGGSSYEQYF.

This clonotype was found once. The chain recombines TRBV5-1 with TRBJ2-1, with 8 bases lining up with TRBD1. CDR1 SGHRS and CDR2 YFSETQ come from the germline V gene. J lost 2 bases, V lost 3 bases, and 10 bases had no gene match. The CDR3 runs to 17 residues. CDR3 nucleotides: TGCGCCAGCAGCTCGAGGGACAGGCTCGATCCCTACAATGAGCAGTTCTTC. Translated: CASSSRDRLDPYNEQFF.

This clonotype was counted a few times. The V gene is TRBV6-5, the J gene TRBJ2-5; TRBD2 matches 15 bases. V trimming: 5 bases; J trimming: 3 bases; junction bases outside the gene matches: 4. CDR1 MNHEY and CDR2 SVGAGI come from the germline V gene. The CDR3 covers 16 residues. The CDR3 here is CASSRTSGGDKETQYF. The CDR3 DNA reads TGTGCCAGCAGTCGGACTAGCGGGGGGGATAAAGAGACCCAGTACTTC.

This clonotype was detected many times. The chain has TRBV29-1 and TRBJ2-5, with D hard to call. CDR3 size: 10 residues. Germline lookup yields CDR1 SQVTM and CDR2 ANQGSEA. Deletions cut 2 bases from V and 5 bases from J, with 3 bases between. CDR3 sequence (DNA): TGCAGCGTTGAAAGGGAGACCCAGTACTTC. This encodes CSVERETQYF.

The V and J genes are TRBV5-5 and TRBJ2-5; D is ambiguous. The CDR3 length is 17 residues. Trimming cost V 0 bases and J 0 bases, with 15 bases left between them. The V gene's germline CDR1 is SGHKS and CDR2 YYEKEE (reference sequence). CDR3 DNA sequence: TGTGCCAGCAGCTTGGTAAGCGACTCTTCATACCAAGAGACCCAGTACTTC. Residues: CASSLVSDSSYQETQYF. Variable domain in full (rest from reference TRBV5-5 and TRBJ2-5): DAGVTQSPTHLIKTRGQQVTLRCSPISGHKSVSWYQQVLGQGPQFIFQYYEKEERGRGNFPDRFSARQFPNYSSELNVNALLLGDSALYLCASSLVSDSSYQETQYFGPGTRLLVL.

V usage is TRBV20-1 and J usage is TRBJ1-1, with TRBD1 matching 9 bases. Trimming removed 3 bases from V and 5 bases from J; junction bases left unmatched: 4. CDR1 is DFQATT, CDR2 SNEGSKA, per germline (reference sequence). The CDR3 is 13 residues long. The CDR3 protein is CSARSTGGTEAFF. As DNA, the CDR3 is TGCAGTGCTAGGTCGACAGGGGGAACTGAAGCTTTCTTT.

The chain employs TRBV4-1 and TRBJ2-7; 7 bases fit TRBD1. The length of the CDR3 is 14 residues. With V trimmed by 4 bases and J by 3 bases, 6 bases remained unmatched. Germline CDR1 is MGHRA and CDR2 is YSYEKL. This chain's CDR3 is CASSRATGIYEQYF. For the CDR3, the DNA is TGCGCCAGCAGCCGAGCGACAGGGATCTACGAGCAGTACTTC.

The V call is TRBV29-1, the J call TRBJ1-1; D is uncertain. The V gene's germline CDR1 is SQVTM and CDR2 ANQGSEA. This CDR3 comprises 12 residues. Trimming removed 4 bases from V and 4 bases from J, with 10 bases in between. This CDR3 is CSVVPTSTEAFF. For the CDR3, the DNA is TGCAGCGTTGTACCGACCAGCACTGAAGCTTTCTTT. The complete variable domain, with remaining parts taken from reference TRBV29-1 and TRBJ1-1, reads SAVISQKPSRDICQRGTSLTIQCQVDSQVTMMFWYRQQPGQSLTLIATANQGSEATYESGFVIDKFPISRPNLTFSTLTVSNMSPEDSSIYLCSVVPTSTEAFFGQGTRLTVV.

This clonotype was seen only a few times. The V call is TRBV7-9, the J call TRBJ2-3, with a possible D match to TRBD2 (5 bases). The V end lost 6 bases, the J end lost 0 bases, and 7 bases lay between the germline ends. The CDR3 spans 13 residues. From germline, CDR1 is SEHNR and CDR2 FQNEAQ (reference sequence). CDR3 sequence reads: CASRTTSTDTQYF. The DNA of the CDR3 is TGTGCCAGCAGGACTACTAGCACAGATACGCAGTATTTT. Complete variable domain (other parts from reference TRBV7-9 and TRBJ2-3): DTGVSQNPRHKITKRGQNVTFRCDPISEHNRLYWYRQTLGQGPEFLTYFQNEAQLEKSRLLSDRFSAERPKGSFSTLEIQRTEQGDSAMYLCASRTTSTDTQYFGPGTRLTVL.

This clonotype has a handful of counts. CDR3 loop: CAWSRGVGKGQPQHF. DNA of the CDR3: TGTGCCTGGAGCCGAGGCGTCGGGAAGGGTCAGCCCCAGCATTTT. The chain is built from TRBV30 and TRBJ1-5; D is ambiguous. Germline assignment: CDR1 GTSNPN and CDR2 SVGIG (reference sequence). V was cut by 3 bases and J by 6 bases, with 18 bases left in between. CDR3 length: 15 residues.

At least ten counts were recorded for this clonotype. The chain uses TRBV20-1 and TRBJ2-3, with TRBD2 as a possible D gene (7 bases). CDR3 length equals 13 residues. Germline CDR1 is DFQATT and CDR2 is SNEGSKA (reference sequence). The V and J ends lost 6 bases and 5 bases respectively, with 15 bases between them. CDR3 amino acids: CSAGGGRLDTQYF. The CDR3 nucleotides are TGCAGTGCAGGGGGGGGGCGATTAGATACGCAGTATTTT.